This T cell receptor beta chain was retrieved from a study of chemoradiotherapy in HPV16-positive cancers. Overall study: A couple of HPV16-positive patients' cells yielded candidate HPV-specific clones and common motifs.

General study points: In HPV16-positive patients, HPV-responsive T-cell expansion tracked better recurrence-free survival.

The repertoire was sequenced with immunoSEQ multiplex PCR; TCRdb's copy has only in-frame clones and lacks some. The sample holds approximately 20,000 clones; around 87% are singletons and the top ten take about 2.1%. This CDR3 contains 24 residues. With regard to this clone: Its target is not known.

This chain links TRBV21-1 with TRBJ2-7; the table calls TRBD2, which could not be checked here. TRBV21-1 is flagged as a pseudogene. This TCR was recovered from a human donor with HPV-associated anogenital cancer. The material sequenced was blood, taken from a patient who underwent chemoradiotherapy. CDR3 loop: CASSKVYPHARESSVAEDSYEQYF. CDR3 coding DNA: TGTGCCAGCAGCAAAGTTTACCCTCACGCTCGGGAAAGTAGCGTGGCGGAAGACTCCTACGAGCAGTACTTC.